Only a few counts were recorded for the clone carrying this TCR beta chain. Its target is not known. The data originate from a study of T cells after yellow fever vaccination. Notes on the study in general: The bulk population could contribute abundant contaminating clonotypes to FACS-sorted repertoires. The secondary response was weaker but peaked faster, day 5 versus 15.

Template-switching 5'RACE yielded the TCR cDNA; a universal primer site and UMIs were added in the process. TCRdb called the 5' RACE reads again in MiXCR, with one record for every CDR3 protein. The table shows some 250,000 distinct CDR3 sequences, with about 3.9% occurring only once. Sequencing used PBMCs, obtained 15 days after the yellow fever booster vaccination. The clonotype originates from a young man who received the YFV17D yellow fever vaccine.

The CDR3 loop is CASSRIADPGYNEQFF. In DNA form, the CDR3 reads TGTGCCAGCAGCCGAATAGCGGACCCCGGGTACAATGAGCAGTTCTTC. The rearrangement joins TRBV4-2 to TRBJ2-1; TRBD2 is a possible D gene (6 bases). V lost 4 bases to trimming and J lost 4 bases, with 17 bases between them. CDR1 LGHNA and CDR2 YNFKEQ come from the germline V gene. This CDR3 comprises 16 residues.